This T cell receptor (beta chain) was identified during a study of cytotoxic CD8 clonotypes in ibrutinib-treated CLL. Study-wide background: Of the patients, eleven to twelve were relapsed/refractory, over 14 treatment-naive and 17 IGHV unmutated.

CDR3 length: 16 residues. Germline-derived CDR1 and CDR2 are SGHRS and YFSETQ. The junction had 13 bases not matched to a gene; V was cut back by 5 bases and J by 2 bases. Assay: immunoSEQ multiplex PCR; the TCRdb copy retains only in-frame clones and omits some. This sample has some 310,000 clones; approximately 80% occur once, and the top ten carry under 8.5%. This sequence was found in a human donor with chronic lymphocytic leukemia. The starting material was PBMCs, obtained before ibrutinib treatment. The V gene is TRBV5-1, the J gene TRBJ2-7; TRBD1 aligns across 7 bases. CDR3 coding DNA: TGCGCCAGCAGTTTATCCGGGACAGCTGGCCCCTACGAGCAGTACTTC. It yields the protein CASSLSGTAGPYEQYF.